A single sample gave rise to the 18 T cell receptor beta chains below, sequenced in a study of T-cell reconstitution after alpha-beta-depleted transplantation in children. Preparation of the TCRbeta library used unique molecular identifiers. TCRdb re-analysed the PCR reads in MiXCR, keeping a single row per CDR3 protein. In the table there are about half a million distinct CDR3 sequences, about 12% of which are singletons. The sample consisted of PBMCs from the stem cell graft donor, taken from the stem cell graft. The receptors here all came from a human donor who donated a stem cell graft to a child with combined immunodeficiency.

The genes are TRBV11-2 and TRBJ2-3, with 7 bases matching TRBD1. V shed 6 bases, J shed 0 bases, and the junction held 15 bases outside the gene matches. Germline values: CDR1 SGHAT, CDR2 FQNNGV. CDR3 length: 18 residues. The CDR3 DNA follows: TGTGCCAGCAGTTACTTGACCCCCCGGGACAGAAGCACAGATACGCAGTATTTT. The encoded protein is CASSYLTPRDRSTDTQYF.

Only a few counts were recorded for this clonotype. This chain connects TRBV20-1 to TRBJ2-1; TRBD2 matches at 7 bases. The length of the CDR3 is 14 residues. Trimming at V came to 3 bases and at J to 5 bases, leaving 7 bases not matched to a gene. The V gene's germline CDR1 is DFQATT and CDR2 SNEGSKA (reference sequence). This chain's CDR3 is CSASVPGGHNEQFF. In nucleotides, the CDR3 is TGCAGTGCTAGTGTACCGGGAGGCCACAATGAGCAGTTCTTC.

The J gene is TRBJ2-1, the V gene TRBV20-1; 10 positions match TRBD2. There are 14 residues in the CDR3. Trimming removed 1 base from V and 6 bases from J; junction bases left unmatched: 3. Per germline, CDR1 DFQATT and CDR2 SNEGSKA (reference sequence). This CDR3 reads CSARAPSGSNEQFF. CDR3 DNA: TGCAGTGCTAGAGCGCCTAGCGGGAGCAATGAGCAGTTCTTC.

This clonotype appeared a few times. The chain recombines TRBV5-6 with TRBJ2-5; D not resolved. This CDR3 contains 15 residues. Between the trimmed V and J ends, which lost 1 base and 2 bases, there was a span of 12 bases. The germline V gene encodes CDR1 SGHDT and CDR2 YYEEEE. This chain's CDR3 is CASSLLLRIQETQYF. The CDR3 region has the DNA TGTGCCAGCAGCTTGCTGCTTCGAATTCAAGAGACCCAGTACTTC.

The CDR3: CASSGRKGPSTDTQYF. The CDR3 DNA follows: TGTGCCAGCAGCGGGAGAAAGGGCCCTAGCACAGATACGCAGTATTTT. The rearrangement uses TRBV5-4 and TRBJ2-3; D perhaps matches TRBD2 (5 bases). This CDR3 spans 16 amino acids. Germline loops: CDR1 SGHNT, CDR2 YYREEE (reference sequence). Trimming stripped 4 bases from V and 0 bases from J, with 15 bases between.

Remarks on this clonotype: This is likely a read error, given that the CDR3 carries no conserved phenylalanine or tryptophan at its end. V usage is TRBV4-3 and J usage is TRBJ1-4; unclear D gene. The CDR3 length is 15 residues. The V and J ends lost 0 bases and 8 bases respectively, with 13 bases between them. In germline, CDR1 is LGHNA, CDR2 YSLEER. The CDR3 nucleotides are TGCGCCAGCAGCCAAGACCGGGGATTATCAGAAAAACTGTTTTAT. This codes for CASSQDRGLSEKLFY.

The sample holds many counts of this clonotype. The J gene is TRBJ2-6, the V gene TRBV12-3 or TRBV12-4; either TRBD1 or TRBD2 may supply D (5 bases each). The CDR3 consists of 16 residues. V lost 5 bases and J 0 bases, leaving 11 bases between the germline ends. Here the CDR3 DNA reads TGTGCCAGCAGTCAGGGACCGGCCTCTGGGGCCAACGTCCTGACTTTC. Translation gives CASSQGPASGANVLTF.

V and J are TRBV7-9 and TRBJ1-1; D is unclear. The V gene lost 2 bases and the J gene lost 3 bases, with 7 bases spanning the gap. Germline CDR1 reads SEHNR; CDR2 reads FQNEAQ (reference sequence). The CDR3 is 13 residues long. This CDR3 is CASSLQVYTEAFF. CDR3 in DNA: TGTGCCAGCAGCTTACAGGTTTACACTGAAGCTTTCTTT.

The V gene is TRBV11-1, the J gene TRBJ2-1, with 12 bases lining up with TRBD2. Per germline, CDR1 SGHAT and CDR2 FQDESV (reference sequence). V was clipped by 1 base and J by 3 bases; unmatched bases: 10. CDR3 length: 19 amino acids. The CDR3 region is CASSLGQTSGGTFYNEQFF. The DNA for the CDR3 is TGTGCCAGCAGCTTAGGTCAGACTAGCGGGGGAACATTCTACAATGAGCAGTTCTTC.

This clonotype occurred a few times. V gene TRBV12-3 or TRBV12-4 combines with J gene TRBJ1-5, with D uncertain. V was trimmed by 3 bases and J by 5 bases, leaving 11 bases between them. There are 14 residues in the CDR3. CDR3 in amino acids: CASSFGLGYQPQHF. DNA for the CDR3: TGTGCCAGCAGTTTCGGGTTAGGTTATCAGCCCCAGCATTTT.

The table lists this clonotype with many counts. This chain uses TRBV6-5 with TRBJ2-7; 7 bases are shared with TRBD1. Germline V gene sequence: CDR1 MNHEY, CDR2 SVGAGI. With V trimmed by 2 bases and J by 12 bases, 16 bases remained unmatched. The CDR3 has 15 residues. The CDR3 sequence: CASSYRTGNGQIPYF. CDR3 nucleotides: TGTGCCAGCAGTTACCGGACAGGAAACGGGCAAATCCCGTACTTC.

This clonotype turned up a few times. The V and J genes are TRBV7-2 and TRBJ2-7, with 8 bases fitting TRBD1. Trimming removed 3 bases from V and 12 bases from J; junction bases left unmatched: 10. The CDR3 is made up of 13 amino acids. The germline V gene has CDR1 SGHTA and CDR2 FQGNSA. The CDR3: CASSFYGQGSLYF. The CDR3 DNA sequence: TGTGCCAGCAGCTTCTATGGACAGGGATCGCTGTACTTC.

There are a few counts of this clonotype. The DNA for the CDR3 is TGTGCCAGCAGCCCTACCCCGAGTGTGTATGGCTACACCTTC. Its translation is CASSPTPSVYGYTF. The chain recombines TRBV7-8 with TRBJ1-2; unclear D gene. Germline CDR1 SGHVS, CDR2 FQNEAQ. The CDR3 runs 14 residues. V was pared by 5 bases and J by 5 bases, with 15 bases between.

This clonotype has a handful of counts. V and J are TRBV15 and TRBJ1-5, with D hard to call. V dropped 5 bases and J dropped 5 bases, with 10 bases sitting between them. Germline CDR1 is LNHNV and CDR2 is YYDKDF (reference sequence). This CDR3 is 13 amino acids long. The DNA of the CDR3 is TGTGCCACCAGCCCGCATTTGGATCAGCCCCAGCATTTT. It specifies CATSPHLDQPQHF.

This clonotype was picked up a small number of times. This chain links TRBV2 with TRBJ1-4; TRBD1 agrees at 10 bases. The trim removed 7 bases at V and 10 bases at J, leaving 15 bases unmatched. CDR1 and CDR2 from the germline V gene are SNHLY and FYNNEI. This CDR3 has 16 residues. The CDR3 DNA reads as TGTGCCAGCACGGGGCCGGCCGGGACAGGGGCAAGAAAACTGTTTTTT. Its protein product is CASTGPAGTGARKLFF.

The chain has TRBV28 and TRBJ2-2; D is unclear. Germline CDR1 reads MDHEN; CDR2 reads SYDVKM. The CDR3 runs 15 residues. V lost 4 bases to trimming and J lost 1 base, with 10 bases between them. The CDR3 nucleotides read TGTGCCAGCAGTTGGGTGACTTTGAACACCGGGGAGCTGTTTTTT. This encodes CASSWVTLNTGELFF.

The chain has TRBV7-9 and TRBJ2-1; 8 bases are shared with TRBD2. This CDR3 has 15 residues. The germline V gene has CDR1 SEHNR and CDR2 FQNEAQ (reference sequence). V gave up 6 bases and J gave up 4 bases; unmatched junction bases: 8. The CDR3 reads CASSSGTRIYNEQFF. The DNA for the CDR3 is TGTGCCAGCAGTTCCGGGACTAGGATTTACAATGAGCAGTTCTTC.

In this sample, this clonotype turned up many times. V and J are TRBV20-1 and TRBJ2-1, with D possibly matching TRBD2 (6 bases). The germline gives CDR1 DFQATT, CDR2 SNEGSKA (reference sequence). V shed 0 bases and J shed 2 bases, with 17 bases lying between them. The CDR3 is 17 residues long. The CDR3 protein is CSARDGGYPRAYNEQFF. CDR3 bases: TGCAGTGCTAGAGATGGGGGGTACCCCAGAGCCTACAATGAGCAGTTCTTC.